This record concerns one TCR beta chain sequence. The sample belongs to a study of blood T cell repertoires in COVID-19. Study information: Samples representing acute and convalescent COVID-19 were sourced from the United States, Italy and Spain.

This CDR3 comprises 17 residues. The V and J ends lost 1 base and 4 bases, in that order; junction bases with no gene match: 6. Germline V gives CDR1 SGHAT, CDR2 FQNNGV. In the original analysis: Scientists estimated how many nucleated cells there were by amplifying reference gene primers. The table came from immunoSEQ multiplex PCR; TCRdb's copy has only in-frame clones and leaves some out. V and J calls and clone size are copied from that table; D and trimming were computed from the DNA. The data show over 150,000 clones, roughly four fifths seen once. What was sequenced was peripheral blood. The rearrangement joins TRBV11-2 to TRBJ2-1, with TRBD2 matching over 11 bases. This clonotype originated in a man older than 75 with acute or convalescent COVID-19. CDR3 in amino acids: CASSLGGSSGGYNEQFF. CDR3 in DNA: TGTGCCAGCAGCTTAGGAGGGTCTAGCGGGGGGTACAATGAGCAGTTCTTC.